This entry lists 2 T cell receptor beta chains sequenced from one sample in a study of blood T cell repertoires in COVID-19 (dated by TCRdb to the early 2020s). Library creation used the immunoSEQ multiplex PCR assay. TCRdb mirrors the immuneACCESS table, restricted to in-frame sequences. Some clones are absent from its copies; in checked studies, under half trace to an unresolved V gene, and the reason for the others is unknown. Here the sample has roughly 670,000 clones; around 89% occur a single time. The ten most abundant clones make up roughly 0.25% of the sample. The material sequenced was peripheral blood. These receptors all stem from a young woman with acute or convalescent COVID-19.

The rearrangement uses TRBV7-3 and TRBJ2-1; a possible D gene is TRBD1 (6 bases). V was pared by 1 base and J by 8 bases, with 15 bases between. CDR3 length: 15 amino acids. CDR1 SGHTA and CDR2 FQGTGA come from the germline V gene. The CDR3 loop reads CASSLMGTRLDEQFF. For the CDR3, the DNA is TGTGCCAGCAGCTTAATGGGGACAAGGTTGGATGAGCAGTTCTTC.

This chain links TRBV5-3 with TRBJ1-2; TRBD1 is a possible D gene (5 bases). TRBV5-3 qualifies as an ORF whose function is uncertain. CDR3 size: 14 residues. Trimming took off 1 base at V and 3 bases at J, with 10 bases between the two ends. The CDR3 coding sequence is TGTGCCAGAAGCTTGTTAGGGGCGCACTATGGCTACACCTTC. This sequence encodes CARSLLGAHYGYTF.